This T cell receptor (beta chain) was profiled in a study of T cells in localized non-small cell lung cancer. Broader study findings: Of the top 100 tumor clones, median around 62 were in adjacent lung, around 28 among its top 100.

CDR1 and CDR2 from the germline V gene are SNHLY and FYNNEI. The CDR3 loop spans 18 amino acids. Trimming cost V 7 bases and J 1 base, with 25 bases left between them. Measured with immunoSEQ multiplex PCR; TCRdb has only the in-frame clones, and not every one. The table includes around 70,000 clones, about 90% detected once. Details on this clone: Its target is unknown.

The source material was peripheral blood, sampled before any cancer treatment. This TCR was recovered from a male donor aged 60 or older with stage III squamous cell lung carcinoma. The chain is built from TRBV2 and TRBJ1-1, with a possible D match to TRBD1 (5 bases). The CDR3 DNA sequence: TGTGCCAGCACCTTAACGGAGTACCGGCCGGGGGGGAACACTGAAGCTTTCTTT. This translates into CASTLTEYRPGGNTEAFF.